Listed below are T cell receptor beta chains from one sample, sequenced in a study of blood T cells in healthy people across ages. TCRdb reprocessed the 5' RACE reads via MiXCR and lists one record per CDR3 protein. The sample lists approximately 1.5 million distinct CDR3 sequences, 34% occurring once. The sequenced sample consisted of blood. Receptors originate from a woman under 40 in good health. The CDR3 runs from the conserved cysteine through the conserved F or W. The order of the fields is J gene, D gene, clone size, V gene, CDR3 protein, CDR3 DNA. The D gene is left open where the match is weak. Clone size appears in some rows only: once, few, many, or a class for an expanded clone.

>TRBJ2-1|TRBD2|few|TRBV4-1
CASSQGAGTQYNEQFF
TGCGCCAGCAGCCAGGGAGCGGGAACTCAATACAATGAGCAGTTCTTC
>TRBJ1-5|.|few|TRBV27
CASRQGINQPQHF
TGTGCCAGCAGACAGGGTATCAATCAGCCCCAGCATTTT
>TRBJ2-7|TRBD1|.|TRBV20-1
CSAEPGQSRDEQYF
TGCAGTGCCGAACCGGGACAGTCTAGGGACGAGCAGTACTTC
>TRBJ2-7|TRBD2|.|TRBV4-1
CASGFLAGGIEQYF
TGCGCCAGCGGATTTCTAGCGGGGGGGATCGAGCAGTACTTC
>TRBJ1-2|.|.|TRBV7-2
CASSWPGAADYTF
TGTGCCAGCAGCTGGCCTGGGGCAGCCGACTACACCTTC
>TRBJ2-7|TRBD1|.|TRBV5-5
CASSHRGLGEQYF
TGTGCCAGCAGCCACAGGGGCTTGGGCGAGCAGTACTTC
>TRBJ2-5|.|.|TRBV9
CASSVGEATETQYF
TGTGCCAGCAGCGTAGGAGAAGCGACGGAGACCCAGTACTTC
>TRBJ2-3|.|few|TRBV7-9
CASRHFSGSTDTQYF
TGTGCCAGCAGACACTTCAGCGGGAGCACAGATACGCAGTATTTT
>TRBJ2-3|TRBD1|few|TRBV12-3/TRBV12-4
CASSALQGNKQYF
TGTGCCAGCAGTGCACTACAGGGGAATAAGCAGTATTTT
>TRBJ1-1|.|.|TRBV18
CASSPLGENTEAFF
TGTGCCAGCTCACCGCTTGGGGAGAACACTGAAGCTTTCTTT
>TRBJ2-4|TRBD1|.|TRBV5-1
CASSSTRGNIQYF
TGCGCCAGCAGCTCTACCAGGGGGAACATTCAGTACTTC
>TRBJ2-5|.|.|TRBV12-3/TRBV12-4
CPTSRIVQETQYF
TGTCCCACCTCACGGATAGTCCAAGAGACCCAGTACTTC
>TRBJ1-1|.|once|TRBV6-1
CASSAGSTANTEAFF
TGTGCCAGCAGTGCGGGCAGTACGGCGAACACTGAAGCTTTCTTT
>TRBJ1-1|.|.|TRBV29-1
CSVVPLYGPEAFF
TGCAGCGTCGTCCCTCTCTATGGCCCTGAAGCTTTCTTT
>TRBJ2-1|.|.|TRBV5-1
CASSSDGVPHPYEQFF
TGCGCCAGCAGCTCCGACGGCGTACCCCATCCATATGAGCAGTTCTTC
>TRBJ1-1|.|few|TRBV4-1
CAGSQRTLTDNTEAFF
TGCGCCGGCAGCCAGAGAACCTTGACAGACAACACTGAAGCTTTCTTT
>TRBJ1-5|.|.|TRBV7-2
CASSLVGIGNQPQHF
TGTGCCAGCAGCTTAGTGGGGATCGGAAATCAGCCCCAGCATTTT
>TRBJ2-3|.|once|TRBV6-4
CASRRDSPDTQYF
TGTGCCAGCAGGCGGGACTCGCCAGATACGCAGTATTTT
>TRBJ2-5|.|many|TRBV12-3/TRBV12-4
CASSLWDGETQYF
TGTGCCAGCAGTTTATGGGACGGGGAGACCCAGTACTTC
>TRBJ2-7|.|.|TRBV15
CATSRDSGKDYEQYF
TGTGCCACCAGCAGAGATTCTGGCAAAGACTACGAGCAGTACTTC
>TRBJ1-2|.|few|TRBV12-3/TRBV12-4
CASSWGGYTF
TGTGCCAGCAGTTGGGGTGGCTACACCTTC
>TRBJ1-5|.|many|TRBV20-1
CSANGAEMYQPQHF
TGCAGTGCTAACGGGGCAGAAATGTATCAGCCCCAGCATTTT
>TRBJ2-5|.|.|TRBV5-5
CASSLGFGSYQEAQYF
TGTGCCAGCAGCTTGGGGTTTGGATCGTACCAAGAGGCCCAGTACTTC
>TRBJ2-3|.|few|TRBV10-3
CAISDGEYTQYF
TGTGCCATCAGTGATGGGGAATATACGCAGTATTTT
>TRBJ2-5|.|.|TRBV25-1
CASTDFQGTQYF
TGTGCCTCGACAGATTTCCAAGGGACCCAGTACTTC
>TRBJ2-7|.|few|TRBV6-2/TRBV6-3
CASSYFGGPSPEQYF
TGTGCCAGCAGTTATTTCGGAGGCCCTTCCCCCGAGCAGTACTTC
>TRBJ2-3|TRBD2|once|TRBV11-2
CASSLDRTGLAGGPRVLDTQYF
TGTGCCAGCAGCTTAGATCGTACAGGACTAGCGGGGGGGCCAAGGGTGTTAGATACGCAGTATTTT
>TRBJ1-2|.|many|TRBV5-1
CASSLEGTNYGYTF
TGTGCCAGCAGCTTAGAAGGGACTAACTATGGCTACACCTTC
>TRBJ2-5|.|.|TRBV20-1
CSARSEEGGQETQYF
TGCAGTGCTAGGTCCGAGGAGGGGGGCCAAGAGACCCAGTACTTC
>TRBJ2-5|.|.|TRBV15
CATSRAGDSRETQYF
TGTGCCACCAGCAGAGCGGGAGACAGCAGAGAGACCCAGTACTTC
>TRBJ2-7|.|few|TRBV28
CASSFRTKTVTYEQYF
TGTGCCAGCAGTTTCCGAACCAAGACGGTAACCTACGAGCAGTACTTC
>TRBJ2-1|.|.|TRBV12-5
CVSGRVSYNEQFF
TGTGTTAGTGGAAGGGTCTCCTACAATGAGCAGTTCTTC
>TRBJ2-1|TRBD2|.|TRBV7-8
CASSLGKKIFTGTSVSYNEQFF
TGTGCCAGCAGCTTAGGCAAGAAGATATTTACCGGGACTAGCGTCTCCTACAATGAGCAGTTCTTC
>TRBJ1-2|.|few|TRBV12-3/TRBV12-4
CASILSGTPNYGYTF
TGTGCCAGCATTTTGTCCGGGACACCCAACTATGGCTACACCTTC
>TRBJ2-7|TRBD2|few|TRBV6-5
CAIQAGANYEQYF
TGTGCCATCCAAGCGGGAGCGAACTACGAGCAGTACTTC
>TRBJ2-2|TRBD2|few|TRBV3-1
CASSQGGTSGGRNTGELFF
TGTGCCAGCAGCCAAGGCGGGACTAGCGGGGGAAGGAACACCGGGGAGCTGTTTTTT
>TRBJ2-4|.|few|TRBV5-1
CASSLSQAFGSAKNIQYF
TGCGCCAGCAGCTTGAGTCAGGCATTCGGATCGGCCAAAAACATTCAGTACTTC
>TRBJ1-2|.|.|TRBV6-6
CASSYGTPNYGYTF
TGTGCCAGCAGTTACGGGACACCGAACTATGGCTACACCTTC
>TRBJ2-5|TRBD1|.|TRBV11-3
CASSLGQGLVETQYF
TGTGCCAGCAGCCTGGGACAGGGGCTGGTCGAGACCCAGTACTTC
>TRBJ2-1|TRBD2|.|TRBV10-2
CATFWAGLTSGGNEQFF
TGCGCCACCTTCTGGGCGGGGTTGACTAGCGGGGGGAATGAGCAGTTCTTC
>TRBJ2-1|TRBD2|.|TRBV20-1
CSARDVSGRGSYNEQFF
TGCAGTGCTAGAGACGTTAGCGGGAGGGGATCCTACAATGAGCAGTTCTTC